This TCR beta chain was sequenced for a study of identical twins. Trimming left V 6 bases short and J 10 bases short, with 12 bases between. Germline CDR1 SNHLY, CDR2 FYNNEI. This CDR3 is built from 11 residues. MiXCR, applied by TCRdb to the 5' RACE reads, yields one record per CDR3 protein. In the table there are hundreds of thousands of distinct CDR3 sequences, 20% to 25% of which are singletons. This sample was also put to use in a study of T cells expressing NK-cell markers.

Sequences were obtained from PBMCs. The rearrangement links TRBV2 to TRBJ1-1, with a tentative D call TRBD1 (5 bases). The sequence came from a woman under 30 in good health. The chain's CDR3 is CASSGDWLAFF. The CDR3, as DNA: TGTGCCAGCAGCGGGGACTGGTTAGCTTTCTTT.